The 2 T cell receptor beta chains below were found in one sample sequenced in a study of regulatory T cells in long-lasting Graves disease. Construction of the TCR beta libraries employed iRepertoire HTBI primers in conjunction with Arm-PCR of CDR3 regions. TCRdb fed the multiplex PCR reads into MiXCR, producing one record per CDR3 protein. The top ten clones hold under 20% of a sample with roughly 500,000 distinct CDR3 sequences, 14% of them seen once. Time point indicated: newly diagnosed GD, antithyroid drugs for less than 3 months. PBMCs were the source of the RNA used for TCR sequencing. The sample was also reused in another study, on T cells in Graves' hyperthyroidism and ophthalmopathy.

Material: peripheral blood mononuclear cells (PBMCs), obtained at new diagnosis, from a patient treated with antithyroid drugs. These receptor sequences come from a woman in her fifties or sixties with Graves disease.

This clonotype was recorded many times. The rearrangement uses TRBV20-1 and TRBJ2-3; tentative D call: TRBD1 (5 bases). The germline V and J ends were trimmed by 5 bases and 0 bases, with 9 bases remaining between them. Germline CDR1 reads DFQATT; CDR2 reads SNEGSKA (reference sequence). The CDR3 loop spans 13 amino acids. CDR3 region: CSADQGSTDTQYF. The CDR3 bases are TGCAGTGCTGACCAGGGAAGCACAGATACGCAGTATTTT.

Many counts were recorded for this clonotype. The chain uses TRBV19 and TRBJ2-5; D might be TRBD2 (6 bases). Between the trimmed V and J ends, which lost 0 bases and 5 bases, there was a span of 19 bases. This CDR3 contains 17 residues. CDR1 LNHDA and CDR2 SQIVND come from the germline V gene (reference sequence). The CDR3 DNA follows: TGTGCCAGTAGTATAGAACCCTATAGCGGAGGAGGGGAGACCCAGTACTTC. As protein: CASSIEPYSGGGETQYF.